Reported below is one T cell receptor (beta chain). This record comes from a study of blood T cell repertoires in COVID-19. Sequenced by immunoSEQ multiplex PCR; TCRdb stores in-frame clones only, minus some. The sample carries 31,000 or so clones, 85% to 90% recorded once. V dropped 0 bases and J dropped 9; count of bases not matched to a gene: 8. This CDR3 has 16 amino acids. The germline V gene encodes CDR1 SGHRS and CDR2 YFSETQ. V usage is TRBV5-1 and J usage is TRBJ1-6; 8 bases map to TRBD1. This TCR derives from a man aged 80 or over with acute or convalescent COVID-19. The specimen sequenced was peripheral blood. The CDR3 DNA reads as TGCGCCAGCAGCTTGGCCCCGACAGGGGAACGTTCACCCCTCCACTTT. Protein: CASSLAPTGERSPLHF.